This T cell receptor (beta chain) was identified during a study of shared clonotypes between healthy human individuals. Some 29,000 T cell genomes (about 210 ng DNA) went into each sorted-subset replicate. Sequenced by immunoSEQ multiplex PCR; TCRdb stores in-frame clones only, minus some. Altogether about 650,000 clones are present, roughly 95% being singletons, with the ten largest covering 0.11%. The CDR3 covers 13 residues. CDR1 is SGHDN, CDR2 FVKESK, per germline. The V gene lost 4 bases and the J gene lost 7 bases, with 13 bases spanning the gap. Cells designated naive CD8 were CD45RO-negative and were positively selected for CCR7, with terminally differentiated effector memory CD45RA+ cells excluded.

The sample was naive CD8+ T cells sorted from blood. This chain joins TRBV14 and TRBJ1-1; tentative D call: TRBD1 (5 bases). The sequence came from a woman aged 30 to 39 in good health. CDR3 sequence reads: CASSPTSGNEAFF. CDR3 in DNA: TGTGCCAGCAGCCCCACTTCAGGGAATGAAGCTTTCTTT.